A selection of T cell receptor beta chains follows, all from one sample in a study of T cell clusters in autoimmune cytopenias. TCRdb reworked the multiplex PCR reads into one entry per CDR3 protein, no DNA. The sample includes approximately 14,000 distinct CDR3 sequences. The specimen sequenced was peripheral blood. The receptor source for this set is a human donor with an autoimmune cytopenia or autoimmune hepatitis (not recorded which). The CDR3 runs from the conserved cysteine through the conserved F or W. For some rows the clone size is stated as once, few or many, or as a class when expanded; others skip it.

CDR3 length: 15
V gene: TRBV19
J gene: TRBJ1-4
clone size: medium-sized
CDR3 protein: CARPTGGEGNEKLFF

CDR3 length: 15
V gene: TRBV12-3/TRBV12-4
J gene: TRBJ2-1
clone size: .
CDR3 protein: CASSLWDRGVNEQFF

CDR3 length: 13
V gene: TRBV6-5
J gene: TRBJ1-2
clone size: .
CDR3 protein: CASSLGPGDGYTF

CDR3 length: 13
V gene: TRBV18
J gene: TRBJ2-1
clone size: .
CDR3 protein: CASSLVGVNEQFF

CDR3 length: 12
V gene: TRBV19
J gene: TRBJ1-2
clone size: .
CDR3 protein: CASRDRAYGYTF

CDR3 length: 14
V gene: TRBV20-1
J gene: TRBJ1-2
clone size: .
CDR3 protein: CSASGQGELGGYTF

CDR3 length: 14
V gene: TRBV6-2/TRBV6-3
J gene: TRBJ1-1
clone size: .
CDR3 protein: CASTNSKVGTEAFF

CDR3 length: 19
V gene: TRBV6-4
J gene: TRBJ2-6
clone size: medium-sized
CDR3 protein: CASSDWRGQAVMRANVLTF

CDR3 length: 14
V gene: TRBV6-5
J gene: TRBJ2-5
clone size: .
CDR3 protein: CASRVAGGQETQYF

CDR3 length: 14
V gene: TRBV12-3/TRBV12-4
J gene: TRBJ1-1
clone size: .
CDR3 protein: CASSSRQGGTEAFF

CDR3 length: 12
V gene: TRBV29-1
J gene: TRBJ2-1
clone size: medium-sized
CDR3 protein: CSVEVGYNEQFF

CDR3 length: 15
V gene: TRBV20-1
J gene: TRBJ2-1
clone size: .
CDR3 protein: CSAPRIAGDYNEQFF

CDR3 length: 13
V gene: TRBV30
J gene: TRBJ2-3
clone size: medium-sized
CDR3 protein: CAWSPLGRDTQYF

CDR3 length: 14
V gene: TRBV6-5
J gene: TRBJ1-1
clone size: .
CDR3 protein: CASSRGQGNTEAFF

CDR3 length: 15
V gene: TRBV27
J gene: TRBJ2-1
clone size: medium-sized
CDR3 protein: CASSPPSYADNEQFF

CDR3 length: 13
V gene: TRBV20-1
J gene: TRBJ2-7
clone size: .
CDR3 protein: CSARLAGRSEQYF

CDR3 length: 14
V gene: TRBV27
J gene: TRBJ2-7
clone size: .
CDR3 protein: CASRVGTGSYEQYF

CDR3 length: 15
V gene: TRBV27
J gene: TRBJ2-1
clone size: .
CDR3 protein: CASSMLAGLGYEQFF

CDR3 length: 15
V gene: TRBV10-3
J gene: TRBJ2-5
clone size: .
CDR3 protein: CAISRTGDSQETQYF

CDR3 length: 13
V gene: TRBV19
J gene: TRBJ1-1
clone size: .
CDR3 protein: CASSAGRRIEAFF

CDR3 length: 15
V gene: TRBV5-1
J gene: TRBJ2-1
clone size: .
CDR3 protein: CASSLVGGRYNEQFF

CDR3 length: 15
V gene: TRBV6-1
J gene: TRBJ2-1
clone size: medium-sized
CDR3 protein: CASRVLAGSHNEQFF

CDR3 length: 14
V gene: TRBV5-1
J gene: TRBJ2-2
clone size: .
CDR3 protein: CASSLRLGDGELFF

CDR3 length: 14
V gene: TRBV27
J gene: TRBJ1-4
clone size: .
CDR3 protein: CASSNRDRGRKLFF

CDR3 length: 15
V gene: TRBV5-1
J gene: TRBJ1-2
clone size: .
CDR3 protein: CASSPGTGGGYGYTF

CDR3 length: 14
V gene: TRBV10-3
J gene: TRBJ2-1
clone size: .
CDR3 protein: CAISGLATHNEQFF

CDR3 length: 15
V gene: TRBV5-1
J gene: TRBJ1-4
clone size: .
CDR3 protein: CASSLEGVTNEKLFF

CDR3 length: 14
V gene: TRBV27
J gene: TRBJ1-5
clone size: .
CDR3 protein: CASSTDSPNQPQHF

CDR3 length: 17
V gene: TRBV7-6
J gene: TRBJ2-2
clone size: .
CDR3 protein: CASSLFSGVLNTGELFF

CDR3 length: 14
V gene: TRBV5-6
J gene: TRBJ1-1
clone size: .
CDR3 protein: CASSFRDRRTEAFF

CDR3 length: 16
V gene: TRBV19
J gene: TRBJ2-1
clone size: .
CDR3 protein: CASSIGLAVSYNEQFF

CDR3 length: 16
V gene: TRBV5-5
J gene: TRBJ2-3
clone size: .
CDR3 protein: CASSLATGASQDTQYF

CDR3 length: 11
V gene: TRBV6-2/TRBV6-3
J gene: TRBJ1-5
clone size: .
CDR3 protein: CASTDGQPQHF

CDR3 length: 19
V gene: TRBV7-9
J gene: TRBJ2-3
clone size: .
CDR3 protein: CASSFSGTSGKRHTDTQYF

CDR3 length: 16
V gene: TRBV19
J gene: TRBJ2-5
clone size: .
CDR3 protein: CASSIGGSGTKKTQYF

CDR3 length: 15
V gene: TRBV5-1
J gene: TRBJ2-7
clone size: .
CDR3 protein: CASSPPGQGVAEQYF

CDR3 length: 14
V gene: TRBV6-1
J gene: TRBJ1-5
clone size: .
CDR3 protein: CASSPTSPLQPQHF

CDR3 length: 16
V gene: TRBV6-6
J gene: TRBJ2-3
clone size: .
CDR3 protein: CASSYRGGSFSDTQYF

CDR3 length: 16
V gene: TRBV27
J gene: TRBJ1-5
clone size: .
CDR3 protein: CASRRGGASSGQPQHF

CDR3 length: 13
V gene: TRBV6-6
J gene: TRBJ2-3
clone size: medium-sized
CDR3 protein: CASSYSGVNTQYF

CDR3 length: 14
V gene: TRBV27
J gene: TRBJ1-2
clone size: medium-sized
CDR3 protein: CASSVQGANYGYTF

CDR3 length: 14
V gene: TRBV19
J gene: TRBJ2-7
clone size: .
CDR3 protein: CASSISGTSYEQYF

CDR3 length: 15
V gene: TRBV5-1
J gene: TRBJ2-2
clone size: .
CDR3 protein: CASSSTTSATGELFF

CDR3 length: 14
V gene: TRBV6-5
J gene: TRBJ2-1
clone size: .
CDR3 protein: CASSKGGVYNEQFF

CDR3 length: 16
V gene: TRBV24-1
J gene: TRBJ1-5
clone size: .
CDR3 protein: CAKEDQMGLGGQPQHF

CDR3 length: 14
V gene: TRBV5-1
J gene: TRBJ2-2
clone size: .
CDR3 protein: CASSLGGNTGELFF

CDR3 length: 15
V gene: TRBV6-4
J gene: TRBJ2-7
clone size: .
CDR3 protein: CASSLRGLPHYEQYF

CDR3 length: 14
V gene: TRBV6-2/TRBV6-3
J gene: TRBJ2-3
clone size: .
CDR3 protein: CASSRTGPPDTQYF

CDR3 length: 14
V gene: TRBV15
J gene: TRBJ2-1
clone size: medium-sized
CDR3 protein: CATSTRASYNEQFF

CDR3 length: 12
V gene: TRBV27
J gene: TRBJ2-7
clone size: .
CDR3 protein: CASSFKGYEQYF

CDR3 length: 15
V gene: TRBV20-1
J gene: TRBJ2-3
clone size: .
CDR3 protein: CSAAHPGSSADTQYF

CDR3 length: 12
V gene: TRBV29-1
J gene: TRBJ2-5
clone size: medium-sized
CDR3 protein: CSVIQGAETQYF